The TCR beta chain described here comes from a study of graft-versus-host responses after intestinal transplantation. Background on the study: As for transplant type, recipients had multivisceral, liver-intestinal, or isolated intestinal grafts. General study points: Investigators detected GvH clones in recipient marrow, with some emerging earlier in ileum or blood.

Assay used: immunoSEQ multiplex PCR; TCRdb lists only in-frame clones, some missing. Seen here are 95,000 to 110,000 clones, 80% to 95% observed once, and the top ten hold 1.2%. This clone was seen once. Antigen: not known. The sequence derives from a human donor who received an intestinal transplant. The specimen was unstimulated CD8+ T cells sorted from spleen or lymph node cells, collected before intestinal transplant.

The CDR3 DNA reads TGTGCCAGCAGCTTAGGAGGGGACATTGGCTACACCTTC. Protein: CASSLGGDIGYTF. V is TRBV7-9 and J is TRBJ1-2; possibly TRBD1 for D (6 bases). The CDR3 has 13 amino acids. V lost 1 base, J lost 7 bases, and 10 bases lay in between. CDR1 is SEHNR and CDR2 is FQNEAQ in the germline V gene (reference sequence).